The TCR beta chain under discussion was sequenced for a study of blood T cell repertoires in COVID-19. Study at large: The United States, Italy and Spain provided the acute and convalescent COVID-19 samples. In each case, the material was cDNA or gDNA derived from T cells, B-cell-depleted T cells, or PBMCs.

In the original analysis: Researchers report that nucleated cell counts were estimated from reference gene primer amplification. Profiling relied on immunoSEQ multiplex PCR, and the TCRdb table lists in-frame clones only, not all of them. V and J calls and clone size are as listed in that table; D and trimming were resolved from the DNA. Of fewer than 150,000 clones in the sample, more than 80% were seen once. The CDR3 sequence is 15 residues long. Germline lookup yields CDR1 SEHNR and CDR2 FQNEAQ (reference sequence). V gave up 1 base and J gave up 4 bases, with 13 bases separating them. This clone came up once.

This clonotype originated in a human donor in a cohort sampled during active COVID-19. V usage is TRBV7-9 and J usage is TRBJ1-1; D may be TRBD1 (5 bases). Sequenced: peripheral blood. CDR3 loop: CASSLVVGQGTEAFF. CDR3 in DNA: TGTGCCAGCAGCTTAGTTGTGGGGCAGGGCACTGAAGCTTTCTTT.